Listed below are T cell receptor beta chains from one sample, sequenced in a study of T cells after somatic rescue of genetic block. This table comes from immunoSEQ multiplex PCR, and its TCRdb copy is limited to in-frame clones, with some not included. Counted here are about 14,000 clones, over 70% occurring once; the ten biggest clones make up 14%. Sequencing used peripheral blood mononuclear cells (PBMCs). All receptors derive from a boy younger than 18. The CDR3 runs from the conserved cysteine through the conserved F or W. D genes are given only for firm matches. Clone size appears in some rows only: once, few, many, or a class for an expanded clone.

TRBV18	NA	TRBD1	TRBJ1-1	CASSLRDRVNTEAFF	TGTGCCAGCTCACTCCGGGACAGGGTGAACACTGAAGCTTTCTTT
TRBV19	NA	TRBD2	TRBJ2-3	CASSSGRAPTDTQYF	TGTGCCAGTAGTAGCGGGAGGGCCCCCACAGATACGCAGTATTTT
TRBV9	few	TRBD1	TRBJ1-1	CASSAGTGMNTEAFF	TGTGCCAGCAGCGCCGGGACAGGAATGAACACTGAAGCTTTCTTT
TRBV7-9	few	NA	TRBJ1-4	CASTQRRGEKLFF	TGTGCCAGCACCCAAAGGCGGGGGGAAAAACTGTTTTTT
TRBV6-5	few	NA	TRBJ2-5	CASSQGQETQYF	TGTGCCAGCAGTCAGGGGCAAGAGACCCAGTACTTC
TRBV28	NA	NA	TRBJ1-1	CASSLQGRNTEAFF	TGTGCCAGCAGTTTACAAGGAAGGAACACTGAAGCTTTCTTT
TRBV13	few	TRBD1	TRBJ1-6	CASSSSSEGQGASPLHF	TGTGCCAGCAGCTCATCCTCCGAGGGACAGGGGGCTTCACCCCTCCACTTT
TRBV5-1	NA	NA	TRBJ2-1	CASSLRRETYNEQFF	TGCGCCAGCAGCTTGAGACGGGAGACCTACAATGAGCAGTTCTTC
TRBV18	NA	TRBD2	TRBJ2-1	CASFSRLAVNYNEQFF	TGTGCCAGCTTTTCCAGACTAGCGGTCAACTACAATGAGCAGTTCTTC
TRBV28	few	NA	TRBJ1-4	CASSGQTHNEKLFF	TGTGCCAGCAGTGGCCAGACCCATAATGAAAAACTGTTTTTT
TRBV6-1	once	NA	TRBJ1-2	CASRPGAHGYTF	TGTGCCAGCAGGCCAGGGGCACATGGCTACACCTTC
TRBV28	NA	NA	TRBJ2-7	CASTPGWQPLYEQYF	TGTGCCAGCACCCCCGGGTGGCAGCCTCTCTACGAGCAGTACTTC
TRBV19	NA	NA	TRBJ2-7	CASSTNRVGPYEQYF	TGTGCCAGTAGCACGAACAGGGTAGGACCCTACGAGCAGTACTTC
TRBV27	once	NA	TRBJ1-1	CASSLGRDGYTEAFF	TGTGCCAGCAGTTTAGGCAGGGATGGGTACACTGAAGCTTTCTTT
TRBV5-1	NA	NA	TRBJ2-7	CASSLSKGDPYEQYF	TGCGCCAGCAGCTTATCAAAGGGGGACCCCTACGAGCAGTACTTC
TRBV27	NA	TRBD1	TRBJ1-2	CASSFGTGIYGYTF	TGTGCCAGCAGTTTCGGGACAGGGATCTATGGCTACACCTTC
TRBV19	NA	TRBD1	TRBJ1-2	CASSIRTGEGYGYTF	TGTGCCAGTAGTATACGGACAGGGGAAGGCTATGGCTACACCTTC
TRBV28	NA	TRBD2	TRBJ2-3	CASSFLTSGRGRDTQYF	TGTGCCAGCAGTTTTTTGACTAGCGGGAGGGGAAGGGATACGCAGTATTTT
TRBV30	once	TRBD1	TRBJ2-6	CAWSGTGVFSGANVLTF	TGTGCCTGGAGCGGGACAGGGGTTTTCTCTGGGGCCAACGTCCTGACTTTC
TRBV7-3	NA	NA	TRBJ2-5	CASSAGGSLETQYF	TGTGCCAGCAGCGCTGGGGGGTCATTGGAGACCCAGTACTTC
TRBV5-1	NA	TRBD1	TRBJ2-5	CASSLQGAQYF	TGCGCCAGCAGCTTACAGGGGGCCCAGTACTTC
TRBV7-9	few	NA	TRBJ2-7	CASSLSDRILYEQYF	TGTGCCAGCAGCTTATCTGACAGGATATTATACGAGCAGTACTTC
TRBV10-3	few	TRBD1	TRBJ2-7	CAISYLRDRGPYEQYF	TGTGCCATCAGTTATCTCCGGGACAGGGGGCCCTACGAGCAGTACTTC
TRBV18	NA	NA	TRBJ1-3	CASSPSELTGNTIYF	TGTGCCAGCTCACCATCAGAACTGACTGGAAACACCATATATTTT
TRBV9	few	NA	TRBJ1-1	CASSVYAGEAFF	TGTGCCAGCAGCGTATATGCAGGGGAAGCTTTCTTT
TRBV5-1	NA	TRBD1	TRBJ2-4	CASSIGQGKNIQYF	TGCGCCAGCAGCATAGGACAGGGCAAAAACATTCAGTACTTC
TRBV7-9	NA	TRBD1	TRBJ1-5	CASSPPGTGNQPQHF	TGTGCCAGCAGCCCTCCCGGGACAGGCAATCAGCCCCAGCATTTT
TRBV5-1	NA	TRBD1	TRBJ1-2	CASSFDRVSYGYTF	TGCGCCAGCAGCTTCGACAGGGTGTCCTATGGCTACACCTTC
TRBV7-8	NA	NA	TRBJ2-7	CASSSRTIFSYEQYF	TGTGCCAGCAGCTCTCGGACTATCTTCTCCTACGAGCAGTACTTC
TRBV6-5	NA	TRBD1	TRBJ1-4	CASSNQQGKLFF	TGTGCCAGCAGCAACCAACAGGGGAAACTGTTTTTT
TRBV7-3	NA	NA	TRBJ1-1	CASSLGNYGNTEAFF	TGTGCCAGCAGCTTAGGAAATTACGGTAACACTGAAGCTTTCTTT
TRBV7-8	medium-sized	TRBD1	TRBJ1-5	CASSPRQGFNQPQHF	TGTGCCAGCAGCCCCCGACAGGGCTTCAATCAGCCCCAGCATTTT
TRBV4-1	NA	TRBD2	TRBJ2-4	CASSQEDSGGAKNIQYF	TGCGCCAGCAGCCAAGAAGATAGCGGGGGGGCCAAAAACATTCAGTACTTC
TRBV28	NA	TRBD1	TRBJ1-2	CASLVQGANYGYTF	TGTGCCAGCTTGGTACAGGGGGCGAACTATGGCTACACCTTC
TRBV4-1	NA	NA	TRBJ2-3	CASSPLPGDTQYF	TGCGCCAGCAGCCCCTTGCCTGGAGATACGCAGTATTTT
TRBV28	NA	NA	TRBJ2-5	CASSLVRLQETQYF	TGTGCCAGCAGTTTAGTACGGCTTCAAGAGACCCAGTACTTC
TRBV19	few	NA	TRBJ1-1	CASSIIGKVMEAFF	TGTGCCAGTAGTATAATAGGCAAAGTCATGGAAGCTTTCTTT
TRBV6-1	NA	NA	TRBJ1-2	CASRGSLSNYGYTF	TGTGCCAGCAGGGGGTCCCTTTCTAACTATGGCTACACCTTC
TRBV6-5	NA	NA	TRBJ2-7	CASRNDRRTYEQYF	TGTGCCAGCAGGAATGACAGGAGGACCTACGAGCAGTACTTC
TRBV14	NA	TRBD1	TRBJ1-4	CASSYYGQGAKTNEKLFF	TGTGCCAGCAGCTACTATGGACAGGGGGCGAAGACTAATGAAAAACTGTTTTTT
TRBV2	NA	NA	TRBJ1-4	CASSLGPKLFF	TGTGCCAGCAGCCTCGGGCCTAAACTGTTTTTT
TRBV19	NA	NA	TRBJ2-7	CATPEQYF	TGTGCCACCCCGGAGCAGTACTTC
TRBV5-1	once	NA	TRBJ1-1	CASSLDGALNTEAFF	TGCGCCAGCAGCTTGGACGGAGCTTTGAACACTGAAGCTTTCTTT
TRBV10-1	NA	TRBD1	TRBJ1-1	CASSTGTGTSEAFF	TGCGCCAGCAGCACCGGGACAGGCACATCTGAAGCTTTCTTT
TRBV28	NA	NA	TRBJ1-1	CASSLKATHTEAFF	TGTGCCAGCAGTTTAAAGGCGACTCACACTGAAGCTTTCTTT
TRBV7-9	NA	NA	TRBJ1-1	CASSYRRVVRVDTEAFF	TGTGCCAGCAGCTACCGTCGGGTGGTGAGAGTGGACACTGAAGCTTTCTTT
TRBV7-2	NA	NA	TRBJ1-5	CASSLLQDGHQPQHF	TGTGCCAGCAGCTTACTACAGGATGGTCATCAGCCCCAGCATTTT
TRBV28	NA	TRBD1	TRBJ1-4	CASSFRLLQGNEVLDEKLFF	TGTGCCAGCAGTTTCCGCCTCTTACAGGGGAATGAGGTCTTGGATGAAAAACTGTTTTTT
TRBV7-2	NA	TRBD1	TRBJ2-7	CASRIGGTASYEQYF	TGTGCCAGCAGGATAGGTGGGACAGCCTCCTACGAGCAGTACTTC